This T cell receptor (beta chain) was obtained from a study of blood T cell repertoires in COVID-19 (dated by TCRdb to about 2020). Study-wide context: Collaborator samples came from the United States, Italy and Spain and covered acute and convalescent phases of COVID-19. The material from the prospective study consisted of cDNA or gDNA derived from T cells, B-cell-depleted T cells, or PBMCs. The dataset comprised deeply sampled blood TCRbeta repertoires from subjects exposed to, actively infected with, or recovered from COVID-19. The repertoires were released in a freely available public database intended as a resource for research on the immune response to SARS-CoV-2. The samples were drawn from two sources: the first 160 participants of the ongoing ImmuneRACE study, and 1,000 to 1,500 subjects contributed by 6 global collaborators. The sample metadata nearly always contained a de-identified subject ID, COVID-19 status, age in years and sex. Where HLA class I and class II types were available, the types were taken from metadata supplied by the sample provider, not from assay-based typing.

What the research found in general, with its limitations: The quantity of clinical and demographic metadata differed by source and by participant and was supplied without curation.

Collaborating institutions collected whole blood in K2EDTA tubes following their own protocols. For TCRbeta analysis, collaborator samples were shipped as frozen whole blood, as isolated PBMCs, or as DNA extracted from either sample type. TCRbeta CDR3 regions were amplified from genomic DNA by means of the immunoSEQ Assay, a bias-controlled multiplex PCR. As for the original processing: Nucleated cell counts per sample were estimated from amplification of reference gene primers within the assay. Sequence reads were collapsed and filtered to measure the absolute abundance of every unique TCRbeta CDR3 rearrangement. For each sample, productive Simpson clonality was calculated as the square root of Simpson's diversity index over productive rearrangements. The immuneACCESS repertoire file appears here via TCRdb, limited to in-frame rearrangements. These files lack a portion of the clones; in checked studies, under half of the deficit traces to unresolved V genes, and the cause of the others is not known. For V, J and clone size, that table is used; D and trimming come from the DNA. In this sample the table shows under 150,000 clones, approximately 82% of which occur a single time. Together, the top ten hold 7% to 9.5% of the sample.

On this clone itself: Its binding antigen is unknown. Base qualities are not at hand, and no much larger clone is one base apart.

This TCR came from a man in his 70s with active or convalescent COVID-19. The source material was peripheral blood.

The CDR3 protein is CASSPSDYGYTF. The DNA sequence is as follows: TGTGCCAGCAGCCCTTCAGACTATGGCTACACCTTC. This receptor chain uses TRBV3-1 (or the pseudogene TRBV3-2) and TRBJ1-2; no D gene is confidently identified. V is shortened by 4 bases, J by 3 bases, and the region joining them spans 6 bases. The germline V gene (reference sequence) specifies LGHDT as CDR1 and YNNKEL as CDR2. Inclusive of the bounding cysteine and phenylalanine, the CDR3 is 12 residues long. This entry keeps only the CDR3 DNA: 36 bases, framed from base 1.